The clone carrying this T cell receptor (beta chain) was detected ten times or more. This sample stems from a study of regulatory T cells in long-lasting Graves disease. The germline V gene encodes CDR1 SGHAT and CDR2 FQNNGV. V lost 5 bases and J lost 2; bases outside the gene matches: 10. There are 16 residues in the CDR3. Assembly of TCR beta libraries relied on iRepertoire HTBI primers together with Arm-PCR of CDR3 regions. TCRdb re-called the multiplex PCR reads through MiXCR, storing one row per CDR3 protein. In the table there are approximately 350,000 distinct CDR3 sequences, over 9.5% of which are singletons. Time point: newly diagnosed GD, antithyroid drugs for less than 3 months. From PBMCs, RNA was extracted and then used to make the TCR library. This same sample was also part of a study on T cells in Graves' hyperthyroidism and ophthalmopathy. According to that study: HTBI primers drove first-round RT-PCR of the TCR CDR3.

This receptor was taken from a woman younger than 30 with Graves disease. The chain carries TRBV11-2 and TRBJ2-3; the match to TRBD1 covers 7 bases. The source material was peripheral blood mononuclear cells (PBMCs), sampled at new diagnosis, from a patient treated with antithyroid drugs. The CDR3 nucleotides are TGTGCCAGCAGCCCACCGGGACAGCTATCCACAGATACGCAGTATTTT. This sequence encodes CASSPPGQLSTDTQYF.